The 20 T cell receptor beta chains below come from one sample, sequenced in a study of beta chain features in type 1 diabetes. These receptors lack a known antigen. Sequencing targeted expressed TCRB transcripts, as all isolated RNA had been reverse transcribed. Libraries were prepared by immunoSEQ multiplex PCR; TCRdb keeps only in-frame clonotypes and omits some of them. This table holds some 640,000 clones, around 15% found once. General study results and limits: Among all four CD4+ subsets, Type 1 diabetes patients had TCRB CDR3s that were moderately but significantly shorter.

Input material: naive CD4+ T cells from blood. These receptors were taken from a man aged 18 to 30 with type 1 diabetes.

V and J are TRBV6-5 and TRBJ1-5; D is perhaps TRBD1 (5 bases). CDR3 size: 13 residues. V lost 7 bases, J lost 4 bases, and 11 bases lay in between. CDR1 MNHEY and CDR2 SVGAGI come from the germline V gene. The DNA for the CDR3 is TGTGCCAGCACCTCGGGGCTTAATCAGCCCCAGCATTTT. Its protein is CASTSGLNQPQHF.

V and J are TRBV30 and TRBJ2-1; 10 bases are shared with TRBD2. CDR1 and CDR2 (germline): GTSNPN, SVGIG (reference sequence). This CDR3 has 14 residues. V shed 4 bases, J shed 5 bases, and the junction held 5 bases outside the gene matches. CDR3 nucleotide sequence: TGTGCCTGGACGCGACTAGCGGGCCACAATGAGCAGTTCTTC. It is translated as CAWTRLAGHNEQFF.

The gene calls are TRBV30 and TRBJ1-4, with 7 bases matching TRBD1. Germline-derived CDR1 and CDR2 are GTSNPN and SVGIG (reference sequence). The CDR3 extends over 13 amino acids. The trim removed 1 base at V and 7 bases at J, leaving 3 bases unmatched. The CDR3 DNA reads TGTGCCTGGAGTGGATCAGGGGGTGAAAAACTGTTTTTT. Protein sequence: CAWSGSGGEKLFF. Drawing the rest from reference TRBV30 and TRBJ1-4, the complete variable domain is SQTIHQWPATLVQPVGSPLSLECTVEGTSNPNLYWYRQAAGRGLQLLFYSVGIGQISSEVPQNLSASRPQDRQFILSSKKLLLSDSGFYLCAWSGSGGEKLFFGSGTQLSVL.

This clone was seen a handful of times. The rearrangement uses TRBV4-2 and TRBJ2-3; 10 bases line up with TRBD2. Unmatched junction bases numbered 12, after V lost 4 bases and J lost 5 bases. Germline V gene lookup returns CDR1 LGHNA and CDR2 YNFKEQ. The CDR3 spans 17 residues. CDR3 sequence (DNA): TGTGCCAGCAGCCCCCAGCCAGCGGGGGGGGGTCAAGATACGCAGTATTTT. Translation: CASSPQPAGGGQDTQYF.

The chain recombines TRBV19 with TRBJ2-1, with 10 bases matching TRBD2. Germline CDR1 is LNHDA and CDR2 is SQIVND (reference sequence). With 1 base clipped from V and 4 bases from J, the junction kept 4 bases outside the gene matches. The CDR3 is 16 residues long. The CDR3 region is CASSIVGLALYNEQFF. Here the CDR3 DNA reads TGTGCCAGTAGTATAGTGGGACTAGCGCTGTACAATGAGCAGTTCTTC.

The chain uses TRBV25-1 and TRBJ1-1; no reliable D call. The V end was cut by 5 bases, the J end by 0 bases, with 13 bases between. This CDR3 contains 15 residues. The germline gives CDR1 MGHDK, CDR2 SYGVNS. Here the CDR3 DNA reads TGTGCCAGCAGTAGAACAGAATCATTGAACACTGAAGCTTTCTTT. Translation gives CASSRTESLNTEAFF.

V is TRBV6-1 and J is TRBJ2-3; D might be TRBD1 (5 bases). CDR3 length: 14 amino acids. V was clipped by 4 bases and J by 0 bases, with 8 bases between them. Looked up from germline, CDR1 is MNHNS and CDR2 is SASEGT. CDR3 sequence reads: CASSGAGSTDTQYF. CDR3 bases: TGTGCCAGCAGTGGCGCAGGGAGCACAGATACGCAGTATTTT.

This clone appeared a few times. The chain carries TRBV4-1 and TRBJ2-1; 10 bases line up with TRBD2. Germline loops: CDR1 MGHRA, CDR2 YSYEKL. J lost 13 bases, V lost 1 base, and 4 bases had no gene match. The CDR3 is made up of 13 amino acids. CDR3 residues: CASSQVLAGVQFF. The DNA for the CDR3 is TGCGCCAGCAGCCAAGTTCTAGCGGGAGTTCAGTTCTTC.

This clone was found a few times. This chain links TRBV30 with TRBJ2-1, with D possibly called TRBD1 or TRBD2 (5 bases each). The CDR3 extends over 11 amino acids. The germline gives CDR1 GTSNPN, CDR2 SVGIG (reference sequence). V was clipped by 1 base and J by 15 bases, with 13 bases between them. The CDR3 DNA reads TGTGCCTGGAGTGAGACGGGACCCGCGTTCTTC. It is translated as CAWSETGPAFF.

The rearrangement joins TRBV7-9 to TRBJ2-7; TRBD1 matches 8 bases. The ends lost 5 bases at V and 3 bases at J; junction bases unmatched: 9. The CDR3 spans 15 residues. Germline V gives CDR1 SEHNR, CDR2 FQNEAQ (reference sequence). Written as DNA, the CDR3 is TGTGCCAGCAGCCCCCCCGGGACAGGAATCTACGAGCAGTACTTC. This encodes CASSPPGTGIYEQYF.

The V and J genes are TRBV11-2 and TRBJ2-1, with 8 bases aligning to TRBD1. Germline loops: CDR1 SGHAT, CDR2 FQNNGV. The CDR3 consists of 17 residues. With V trimmed by 6 bases and J by 0 bases, 10 bases remained unmatched. CDR3 DNA sequence: TGTGCCAGCAGACCTCAGGGGGCCTGGAGCTCCTACAATGAGCAGTTCTTC. Translation: CASRPQGAWSSYNEQFF. The full variable domain, with the rest looked up from reference TRBV11-2 and TRBJ2-1, is EAGVAQSPRYKIIEKRQSVAFWCNPISGHATLYWYQQILGQGPKLLIQFQNNGVVDDSQLPKDRFSAERLKGVDSTLKIQPAKLEDSAVYLCASRPQGAWSSYNEQFFGPGTRLTVL.

This clone was counted between two and nine times. V and J are TRBV15 and TRBJ2-1, with TRBD1 as a possible D gene (5 bases). The CDR3 covers 13 residues. Germline V CDR1 and CDR2: LNHNV, YYDKDF (reference sequence). V lost 0 bases to trimming and J lost 10 bases, with 10 bases between them. Here the CDR3 reads CATSRDKGREQFF. The CDR3 DNA sequence: TGTGCCACCAGCAGAGATAAGGGGCGAGAGCAGTTCTTC.

This clone has just a few counts. The CDR3, as DNA: TGTGCCAGCAGCTTCCGGCCGGCTAGCACAGATACGCAGTATTTT. Amino acids: CASSFRPASTDTQYF. V is TRBV7-2 and J is TRBJ2-3; D is unclear. The V end was cut by 3 bases, the J end by 0 bases, with 10 bases between. The CDR3 sequence is 15 residues long. Germline CDR1 reads SGHTA; CDR2 reads FQGNSA.

This clone occurred a few times. The chain couples TRBV28 to TRBJ1-5; D not resolved. Germline V gives CDR1 MDHEN, CDR2 SYDVKM. The CDR3 runs 16 residues. Between the trimmed V and J ends, which lost 7 bases and 1 base, there was a span of 17 bases. CDR3 nucleotides: TGTGCCAGCATCTTGGGGTTCCACCGCAGCAATCAGCCCCAGCATTTT. This translates into CASILGFHRSNQPQHF.

This clone was seen more than once but under ten times. The chain carries TRBV18 and TRBJ2-3; D possibly matches TRBD1 or TRBD2 (6 bases each). The CDR3 covers 15 residues. Trimming stripped 6 bases from V and 4 bases from J, with 17 bases between. Germline V gives CDR1 KGHSH, CDR2 LQKENI. The CDR3 region is CASSPTGGSPDTQYF. The CDR3 nucleotides read TGTGCCAGCTCCCCGACAGGAGGGTCCCCAGATACGCAGTATTTT.

The rearrangement uses TRBV29-1 and TRBJ1-2; D ambiguous. The CDR3 is 12 residues long. The germline CDR1 and CDR2 sequences are SQVTM and ANQGSEA. V lost 6 bases and J 5 bases, leaving 13 bases between the germline ends. CDR3 in amino acids: CSVRPSGYGYTF. CDR3 DNA sequence: TGCAGCGTGAGACCTTCAGGTTATGGCTACACCTTC.

This clone was seen more than once but under ten times. The genes are TRBV7-3 and TRBJ1-5; no clear D. The CDR3 runs 11 residues. Germline CDR1 is SGHTA and CDR2 is FQGTGA. V lost 5 bases to trimming and J lost 7 bases, with 6 bases between them. The CDR3 loop reads CASSRGQPQHF. The CDR3 DNA reads TGTGCCAGCAGCCGAGGGCAGCCCCAGCATTTT.

This clone was recorded a few times. The chain is built from TRBV7-6 and TRBJ2-4, with TRBD2 identical over 12 bases. The CDR3 consists of 14 residues. Trimming at V came to 4 bases and at J to 7 bases, leaving 2 bases not matched to a gene. The V gene's germline CDR1 is SGHVS and CDR2 FNYEAQ. The CDR3 spells CASSSGTSGNIQYF. The CDR3, as DNA: TGTGCCAGCAGCTCCGGGACTAGCGGGAACATTCAGTACTTC.

The rearrangement joins TRBV27 to TRBJ2-2, with D unresolved. Germline CDR1 and CDR2: MNHEY and SMNVEV (reference sequence). Trimming took 5 bases from V and 7 from J, leaving 11 bases between them. CDR3 length: 13 residues. Here the CDR3 DNA reads TGTGCCAGCAGTACATTTAGGTTCGGGGAGCTGTTTTTT. It is translated as CASSTFRFGELFF.

The V gene is TRBV27, the J gene TRBJ1-1, with a possible D match to TRBD1 (6 bases). V was pared by 5 bases and J by 1 base, with 11 bases between. From germline, CDR1 is MNHEY and CDR2 SMNVEV (reference sequence). The CDR3 consists of 14 residues. The CDR3 DNA follows: TGTGCCAGCAGTCCCCTGGACAGGAACACTGAAGCTTTCTTT. It codes for CASSPLDRNTEAFF.